The TCR beta chain described here comes from a study of T-cell reconstitution after alpha-beta-depleted transplantation in children. The TCRbeta library incorporated unique molecular identifiers. From the PCR reads, TCRdb called clonotypes with MiXCR, one entry per CDR3 protein. The table includes over 550,000 distinct CDR3 sequences, roughly a tenth detected once. Germline CDR1 reads SGHRS; CDR2 reads YFSETQ. The CDR3 is 14 residues long. With 4 bases removed from V and 4 bases from J, the gap between germline ends came to 14 bases. The clonotype comes from a human donor who donated a stem cell graft to a child with acute myeloid leukemia. Sample: PBMCs from the stem cell graft donor, taken from the stem cell graft. The rearrangement links TRBV5-1 to TRBJ1-2; D remains unclear. The CDR3 DNA is TGCGCCAGCAGCCGAACAGAAGCTTCCTATGGCTACACCTTC. The encoded protein is CASSRTEASYGYTF.